A selection of T cell receptor beta chains follows, all from one sample in a study of shared clonotypes between healthy human individuals. Sequencing was performed with immunoSEQ multiplex PCR; in TCRdb, only in-frame clones are kept and a portion is missing. The repertoire consists of 450,000 to 500,000 clones, with around 73% occurring once and the leading ten covering around 12%. The sequenced material came from PBMCs. These receptors were obtained from a woman in her 40s in good health. Some clones in this sample may be carry-over from other donors' samples. Both conserved end residues are part of each CDR3. A D gene is named only where the DNA matches it firmly. Clone size is shown for a subset of rows, as once, few, many or a class of expanded clone.

abundance,d_gene,j_gene,v_gene,CDR3aa,CDR3nt
.,.,TRBJ2-7,TRBV5-3,CARSFRGYSYEQYF,TGTGCCAGAAGCTTCAGGGGATACTCCTACGAGCAGTACTTC
once,TRBD1,TRBJ2-3,TRBV6-6,CASSFWTGGADTQYF,TGTGCCAGCAGTTTCTGGACAGGGGGAGCCGATACGCAGTATTTT
.,.,TRBJ2-1,TRBV28,CASSFSDNYNEQFF,TGTGCCAGCAGTTTTAGCGATAACTACAATGAGCAGTTCTTC
.,.,TRBJ2-1,TRBV29-1,CSVEGLADDNEQFF,TGCAGCGTTGAAGGGCTAGCAGACGACAATGAGCAGTTCTTC
.,.,TRBJ2-2,TRBV28,CASSLQLAVELFF,TGTGCCAGCAGTTTGCAACTCGCGGTAGAGCTGTTTTTT
.,.,TRBJ2-2,TRBV7-2,CASSLSGRSGELFF,TGTGCCAGCAGCTTATCAGGGCGGTCCGGGGAGCTGTTTTTT
.,TRBD1,TRBJ2-3,TRBV6-1,CASSEAETGGADTQYF,TGTGCCAGCAGTGAAGCAGAGACAGGGGGCGCAGATACGCAGTATTTT
.,TRBD1,TRBJ2-1,TRBV29-1,CSVAGTGGYNEQFF,TGCAGCGTGGCCGGGACAGGGGGCTACAATGAGCAGTTCTTC
.,.,TRBJ2-2,TRBV9,CASSPNDPGGELFF,TGTGCCAGCAGCCCCAATGACCCGGGCGGGGAGCTGTTTTTT
.,TRBD1,TRBJ2-5,TRBV19,CASSLDRGRETQYF,TGTGCCAGTAGCTTGGACAGGGGGAGGGAGACCCAGTACTTC
many,.,TRBJ2-2,TRBV5-1,CASSLGLNTGELFF,TGCGCCAGCAGCTTGGGTCTTAACACCGGGGAGCTGTTTTTT
.,.,TRBJ2-7,TRBV6-5,CASSKDSQSSYEQYF,TGTGCCAGCAGTAAAGACAGCCAATCCTCCTACGAGCAGTACTTC
once,.,TRBJ1-2,TRBV11-2,CASSSDRKGGYTF,TGTGCCAGCAGCTCAGACAGGAAGGGAGGCTACACCTTC
.,TRBD1,TRBJ1-1,TRBV12-5,CASGLGTGGMTEAFF,TGTGCTAGTGGTTTGGGGACAGGGGGGATGACTGAAGCTTTCTTT
.,TRBD1,TRBJ2-7,TRBV10-1,CASSEFRDRVYEQYF,TGCGCCAGCAGTGAGTTCAGGGACAGGGTCTACGAGCAGTACTTC
.,TRBD1,TRBJ2-5,TRBV30,CAWSVDRGSWETQYF,TGTGCCTGGAGCGTTGACAGGGGGAGTTGGGAGACCCAGTACTTC
.,.,TRBJ2-7,TRBV5-1,CASSLVGGYEQYF,TGCGCCAGCAGCTTGGTTGGGGGCTACGAGCAGTACTTC
.,.,TRBJ1-2,TRBV29-1,CSVVANYGYTF,TGCAGCGTTGTAGCTAACTATGGCTACACCTTC
.,.,TRBJ2-2,TRBV19,CASSMGHNTGELFF,TGTGCCAGTAGTATGGGACACAACACCGGGGAGCTGTTTTTT
.,TRBD1,TRBJ2-7,TRBV9,CASSASTGGIGEQYF,TGTGCCAGCAGCGCCTCGACAGGGGGTATTGGCGAGCAGTACTTC
.,.,TRBJ1-1,TRBV6-1,CASRSSYSGTEAFF,TGTGCCAGCAGAAGTAGTTATAGTGGGACTGAAGCTTTCTTT
.,TRBD2,TRBJ2-2,TRBV11-2,CASSLREGLNTGELFF,TGTGCCAGCAGTTTGCGGGAGGGCCTGAACACCGGGGAGCTGTTTTTT
.,.,TRBJ1-2,TRBV18,CASSPGEFYGYTF,TGTGCCAGCTCCCCGGGGGAGTTTTATGGCTACACCTTC
.,.,TRBJ2-3,TRBV9,CASSVEAWSTDTQYF,TGTGCCAGCAGCGTAGAAGCTTGGAGCACAGATACGCAGTATTTT
few,.,TRBJ1-5,TRBV19,CASTLGGYSNQPQHF,TGTGCCAGTACTCTCGGAGGTTATAGCAATCAGCCCCAGCATTTT
.,TRBD2,TRBJ2-7,TRBV28,CASSLAITGLAGEWSYEQYF,TGTGCCAGCAGTTTAGCAATCACGGGACTAGCGGGAGAATGGTCCTACGAGCAGTACTTC
.,.,TRBJ1-4,TRBV2,CASEARGEKLFF,TGTGCCAGCGAAGCCAGGGGTGAAAAACTGTTTTTT
once,TRBD1,TRBJ1-2,TRBV6-6,CASSDRVHYGYTF,TGTGCCAGCAGCGACAGGGTGCACTATGGCTACACCTTC
.,TRBD1,TRBJ2-1,TRBV11-2,CASSYHRGLSYNEQFF,TGTGCCAGCAGCTACCACAGGGGGCTCTCCTACAATGAGCAGTTCTTC
.,.,TRBJ2-7,TRBV7-2,CASSLPFLGEQYF,TGTGCCAGCAGCTTACCCTTTCTTGGTGAGCAGTACTTC
.,TRBD2,TRBJ2-6,TRBV28,CASTASGSSGANVLTF,TGTGCCAGCACGGCTAGCGGGAGCTCTGGGGCCAACGTCCTGACTTTC
.,.,TRBJ2-5,TRBV5-4,CASSLGVKEGETQYF,TGTGCCAGCAGCTTGGGCGTCAAGGAAGGGGAGACCCAGTACTTC
.,TRBD1,TRBJ1-2,TRBV2,CASSELGTGYGYTF,TGTGCCAGCAGTGAACTCGGGACAGGTTACGGCTACACCTTC
.,TRBD1,TRBJ1-2,TRBV5-4,CASSLTTGADYGYTF,TGTGCCAGCAGCTTAACCACAGGGGCCGACTATGGCTACACCTTC
.,TRBD1,TRBJ1-2,TRBV5-1,CASSLGDRVDGYTF,TGCGCCAGCAGCTTGGGAGACAGGGTAGACGGCTACACCTTC
few,TRBD1,TRBJ1-2,TRBV5-1,CASSFPRDRDGYTF,TGCGCCAGCAGCTTCCCCCGGGACAGGGACGGCTACACCTTC
many,.,TRBJ2-1,TRBV5-8,CASSPGLPAYNEQFF,TGTGCCAGCAGCCCGGGACTCCCAGCCTACAATGAGCAGTTCTTC